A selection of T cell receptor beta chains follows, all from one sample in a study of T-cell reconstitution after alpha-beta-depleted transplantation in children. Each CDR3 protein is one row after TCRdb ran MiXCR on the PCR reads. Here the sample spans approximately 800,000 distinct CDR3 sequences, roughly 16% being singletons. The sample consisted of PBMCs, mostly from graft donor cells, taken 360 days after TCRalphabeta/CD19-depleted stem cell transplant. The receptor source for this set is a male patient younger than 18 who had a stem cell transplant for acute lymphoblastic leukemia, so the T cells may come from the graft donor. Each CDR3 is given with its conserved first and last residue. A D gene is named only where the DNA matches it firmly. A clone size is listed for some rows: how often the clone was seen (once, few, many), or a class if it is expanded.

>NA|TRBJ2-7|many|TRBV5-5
CASSRGDHEQYF
TGTGCCAGCAGCCGCGGGGACCACGAGCAGTACTTC
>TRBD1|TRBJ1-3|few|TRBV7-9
CASYLGQAGNTIYF
TGTGCCAGTTACTTGGGACAGGCTGGAAACACCATATATTTT
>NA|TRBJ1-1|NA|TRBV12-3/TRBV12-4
CASSLFGSLEAFF
TGTGCCAGCAGTCTTTTTGGGAGTTTAGAAGCTTTCTTT
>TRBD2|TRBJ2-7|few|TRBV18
CASSGGLAGATAYEQYF
TGTGCCAGCTCAGGGGGACTAGCGGGAGCTACGGCCTACGAGCAGTACTTC
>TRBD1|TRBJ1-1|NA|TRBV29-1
CSVDRGSTEAFF
TGCAGCGTGGACAGGGGAAGCACTGAAGCTTTCTTT
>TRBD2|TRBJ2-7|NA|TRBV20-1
CSASRGGSTYEQYF
TGCAGTGCTAGTCGGGGGGGTAGCACCTACGAGCAGTACTTC
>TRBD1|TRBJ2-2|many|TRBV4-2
CASRPLPGGNTGELFF
TGTGCCAGCAGGCCTCTTCCAGGGGGTAACACCGGGGAGCTGTTTTTT
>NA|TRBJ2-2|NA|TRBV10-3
CAISSSDPLPTGELFF
TGTGCCATCAGTTCATCTGACCCACTGCCAACCGGGGAGCTGTTTTTT
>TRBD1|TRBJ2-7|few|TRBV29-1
CSGGTGVFYEQYF
TGCAGCGGGGGGACAGGGGTCTTTTACGAGCAGTACTTC
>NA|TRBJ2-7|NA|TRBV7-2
CASSLNWYEQYF
TGTGCCAGCAGCTTAAATTGGTACGAGCAGTACTTC
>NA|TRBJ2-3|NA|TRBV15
CATSRELHETTDTQYF
TGTGCCACCAGCAGAGAACTACACGAAACCACAGATACGCAGTATTTT
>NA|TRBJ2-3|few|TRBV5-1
CASSLASEDTQYF
TGCGCCAGCAGCTTGGCGTCCGAAGATACGCAGTATTTT
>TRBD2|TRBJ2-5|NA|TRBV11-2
CASSPGVAGGRLLETQYF
TGTGCCAGCAGCCCGGGGGTAGCGGGGGGAAGACTGTTGGAGACCCAGTACTTC
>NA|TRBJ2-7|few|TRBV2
CASSPLPPGTGYEQYF
TGTGCCAGCAGTCCCCTTCCGCCTGGGACCGGCTACGAGCAGTACTTC
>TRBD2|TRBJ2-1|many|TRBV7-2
CASTLLALSSYNEQFF
TGTGCCAGCACCCTACTAGCGCTGAGCTCCTACAATGAGCAGTTCTTC
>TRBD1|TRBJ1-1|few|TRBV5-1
CASSPRLTGTVNTEAFF
TGCGCCAGCAGCCCGCGACTCACCGGGACAGTGAACACTGAAGCTTTCTTT
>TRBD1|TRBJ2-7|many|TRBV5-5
CASRDRGRRYEQYF
TGTGCCAGCCGGGACAGGGGGCGTCGGTACGAGCAGTACTTC
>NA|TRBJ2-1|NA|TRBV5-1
CASSFRSRDNEQFF
TGCGCCAGCAGCTTCAGGTCCAGGGATAATGAGCAGTTCTTC
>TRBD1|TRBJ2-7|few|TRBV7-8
CASAWGRGNYEQYF
TGTGCCAGCGCCTGGGGCAGGGGGAACTACGAGCAGTACTTC
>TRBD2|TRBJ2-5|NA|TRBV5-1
CASSPGTSGPWGETQYF
TGCGCCAGCAGTCCCGGGACTAGCGGACCGTGGGGAGAGACCCAGTACTTC
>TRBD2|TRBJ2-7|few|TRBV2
CAVAGANEQYF
TGTGCAGTAGCGGGAGCCAACGAGCAGTACTTC
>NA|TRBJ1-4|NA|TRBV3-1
CASRATNEKLFF
TGTGCCAGCAGGGCAACTAATGAAAAACTGTTTTTT
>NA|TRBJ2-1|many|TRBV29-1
CSADWSSYNEQFF
TGCAGCGCGGACTGGAGCTCCTACAATGAGCAGTTCTTC
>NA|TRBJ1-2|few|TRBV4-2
CASSQGRGYTF
TGTGCCAGCAGCCAAGGACGTGGCTACACCTTC
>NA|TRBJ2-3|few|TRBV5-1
CASSRIAVASTDTQYF
TGCGCCAGCAGCCGGATAGCGGTCGCTAGCACAGATACGCAGTATTTT
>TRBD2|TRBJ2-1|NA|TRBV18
CASSPTLAGGHNEQFF
TGTGCCAGCTCACCGACCTTAGCGGGAGGCCACAATGAGCAGTTCTTC
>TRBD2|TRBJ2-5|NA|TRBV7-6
CASSLSVPGTSGRAGETQYF
TGTGCCAGCAGCTTATCCGTACCTGGGACTAGCGGGAGGGCCGGGGAGACCCAGTACTTC
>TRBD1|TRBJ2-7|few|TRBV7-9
CASAPRDRGYEQYF
TGTGCCAGCGCCCCCCGGGACAGGGGCTACGAGCAGTACTTC
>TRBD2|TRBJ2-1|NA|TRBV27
CASSSVPGLAVYNEQFF
TGTGCCAGCAGTTCCGTACCGGGACTAGCGGTCTACAATGAGCAGTTCTTC
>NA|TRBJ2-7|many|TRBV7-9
CASSLEAYEQYF
TGTGCCAGCAGCTTAGAAGCCTACGAGCAGTACTTC
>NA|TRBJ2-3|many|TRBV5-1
CAPATNRVDTQYF
TGCGCCCCAGCAACGAACAGGGTGGATACGCAGTATTTT
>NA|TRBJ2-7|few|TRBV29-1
CSVEGGRDIGYEQYF
TGCAGCGTTGAAGGAGGAAGGGACATCGGCTACGAGCAGTACTTC
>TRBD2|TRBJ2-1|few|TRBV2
CASSSSRREGTYNEQFF
TGTGCCAGCAGTTCCTCTAGGCGGGAGGGGACCTACAATGAGCAGTTCTTC
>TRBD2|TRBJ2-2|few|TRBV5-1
CASSGRAVGELFF
TGCGCCAGCAGCGGGAGGGCCGTAGGGGAGCTGTTTTTT
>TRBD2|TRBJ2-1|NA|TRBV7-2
CASRGASGYNEQFF
TGTGCCAGCCGAGGGGCTAGCGGATACAATGAGCAGTTCTTC
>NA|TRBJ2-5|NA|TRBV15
CATSRKQGRGTQYF
TGTGCCACCAGCAGAAAACAGGGGAGGGGGACCCAGTACTTC
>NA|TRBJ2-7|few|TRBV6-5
CASSWDRGASVEQYF
TGTGCCAGCAGTTGGGATCGCGGGGCATCCGTCGAGCAGTACTTC
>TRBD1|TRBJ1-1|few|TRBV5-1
CASSLDRQGVMTFF
TGCGCCAGCAGCCTGGACAGGCAAGGGGTGATGACTTTCTTT
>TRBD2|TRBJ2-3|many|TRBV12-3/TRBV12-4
CASGTSGSTDTQYF
TGTGCCAGTGGCACTAGCGGGAGCACAGATACGCAGTATTTT
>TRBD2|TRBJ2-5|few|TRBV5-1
CASSYAGLAGDPETQYF
TGCGCCAGCAGTTACGCAGGACTAGCGGGAGATCCGGAGACCCAGTACTTC
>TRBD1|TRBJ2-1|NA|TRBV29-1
CSVELGQGAEQFF
TGCAGCGTTGAATTAGGTCAGGGGGCTGAGCAGTTCTTC
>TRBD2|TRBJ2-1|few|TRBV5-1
CASSMISGGEKVF
TGCGCCAGCAGCATGATTAGCGGGGGGGAAAAGGTCTTC
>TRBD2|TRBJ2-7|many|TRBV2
CASSEDGRAMFEQYF
TGTGCCAGCAGTGAAGACGGGAGGGCCATGTTCGAGCAGTACTTC
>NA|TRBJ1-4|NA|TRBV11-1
CASSWRGSQRTATNEKLFF
TGTGCCAGCAGCTGGAGGGGATCTCAAAGAACGGCAACTAATGAAAAACTGTTTTTT
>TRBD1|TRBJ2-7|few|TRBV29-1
CSVVGDSSYEQYF
TGCAGCGTTGTGGGGGACAGCTCCTACGAGCAGTACTTC
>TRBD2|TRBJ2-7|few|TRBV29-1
CSAADGTSGRGEQYF
TGCAGCGCAGCGGACGGAACTAGCGGGAGGGGGGAGCAGTACTTC
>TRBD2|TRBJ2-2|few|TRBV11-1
CASSLDRQLAGGSGELFF
TGTGCCAGCAGCCTCGACCGCCAATTAGCGGGAGGTTCCGGGGAGCTGTTTTTT
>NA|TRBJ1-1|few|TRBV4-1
CASSRLVTGPTGEAFF
TGCGCCAGCAGCCGCCTAGTGACCGGGCCTACCGGTGAAGCTTTCTTT
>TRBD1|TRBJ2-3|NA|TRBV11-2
CASSARTGRWRTDTQYF
TGTGCCAGCAGCGCCCGGACAGGGCGTTGGAGGACAGATACGCAGTATTTT
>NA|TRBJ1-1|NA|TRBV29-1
CSVNPRYEITEAFF
TGCAGCGTGAACCCTAGGTACGAAATTACTGAAGCTTTCTTT
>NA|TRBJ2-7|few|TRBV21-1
CASSRRGLAGVHLRLEQYF
TGTGCCAGCAGCCGAAGAGGACTAGCGGGAGTCCACCTCCGGCTCGAGCAGTACTTC
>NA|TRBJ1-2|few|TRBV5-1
CASSPDGVYGYTF
TGCGCCAGCAGCCCGGATGGGGTATACGGCTACACCTTC
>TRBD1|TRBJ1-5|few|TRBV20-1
CSALPGGKSNQPQHF
TGCAGTGCCCTACCAGGGGGCAAGAGCAATCAGCCCCAGCATTTT